This TCR beta chain was found in a study of T cells in Graves' hyperthyroidism and ophthalmopathy. Study in general: Peripheral blood was taken when the disease was first diagnosed, before any treatment began.

This CDR3 has 15 amino acids. J lost 0 bases, V lost 4 bases, and 5 bases had no gene match. This clonotype was picked up many times. Its antigen is still unknown. RNA transcripts were the template for amplifying TCR beta CDR3 regions. RT-PCR in the first round (using the HTBI primer set) targeted the TCR CDR3. TCRdb re-derived calls from the multiplex PCR reads in MiXCR, one entry per CDR3 protein. This sample carries about 52,000 distinct CDR3 sequences, around half of them seen once, and the ten largest clones take about a tenth. Study-level points and caveats: Blood also contained most expanded thyroid clonotypes above 0.001. Before onset, by a median of approximately 5.9 months, the model predicted ophthalmopathy.

The specimen sequenced was blood. This chain links TRBV12-3 or TRBV12-4 with TRBJ1-1, with 7 positions matching TRBD1. This sequence originates from a woman in her 50s with Graves' ophthalmopathy. This chain's CDR3 is CASSSGQVLNTEAFF. In DNA, the CDR3 is TGTGCCAGCAGTTCCGGACAGGTGTTGAACACTGAAGCTTTCTTT.